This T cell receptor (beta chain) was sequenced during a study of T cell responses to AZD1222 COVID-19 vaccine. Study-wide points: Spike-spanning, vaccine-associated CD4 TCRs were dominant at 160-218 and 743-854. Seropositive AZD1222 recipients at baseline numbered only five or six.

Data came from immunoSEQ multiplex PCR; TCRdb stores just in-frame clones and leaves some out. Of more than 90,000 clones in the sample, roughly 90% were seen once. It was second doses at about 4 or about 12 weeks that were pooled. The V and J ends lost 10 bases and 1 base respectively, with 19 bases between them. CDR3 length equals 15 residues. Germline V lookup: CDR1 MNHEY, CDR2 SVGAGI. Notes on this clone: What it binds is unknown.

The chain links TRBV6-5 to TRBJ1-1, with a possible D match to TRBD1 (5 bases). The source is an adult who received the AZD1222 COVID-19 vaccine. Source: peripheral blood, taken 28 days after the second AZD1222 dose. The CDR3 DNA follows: TGTGCCACCCGCCTAAAGGGGATGGCGAACACTGAAGCTTTCTTT. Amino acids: CATRLKGMANTEAFF.